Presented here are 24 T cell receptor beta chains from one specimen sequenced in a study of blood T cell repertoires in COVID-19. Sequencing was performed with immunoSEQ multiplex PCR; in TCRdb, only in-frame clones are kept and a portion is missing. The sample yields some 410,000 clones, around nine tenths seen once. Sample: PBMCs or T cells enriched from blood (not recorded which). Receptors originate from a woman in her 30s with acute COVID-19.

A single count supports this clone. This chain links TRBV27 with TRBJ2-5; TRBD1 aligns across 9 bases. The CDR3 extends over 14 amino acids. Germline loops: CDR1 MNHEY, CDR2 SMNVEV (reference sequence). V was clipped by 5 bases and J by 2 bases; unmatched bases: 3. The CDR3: CASSIQGAQETQYF. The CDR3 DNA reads TGTGCCAGCAGTATACAGGGGGCGCAAGAGACCCAGTACTTC.

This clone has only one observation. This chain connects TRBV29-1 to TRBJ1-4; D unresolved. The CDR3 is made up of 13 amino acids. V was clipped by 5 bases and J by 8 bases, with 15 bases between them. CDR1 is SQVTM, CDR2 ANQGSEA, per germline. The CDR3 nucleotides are TGCAGCGTTCTCCGGAGGGAGGGAGAAAAACTGTTTTTT. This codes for CSVLRREGEKLFF.

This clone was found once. In DNA form, the CDR3 reads TGTGCCAGCAGTCCCTTGGGGCATCAGCCCCAGCATTTT. Protein: CASSPLGHQPQHF. J is TRBJ1-5 and V is TRBV28; weak D call: TRBD1 (5 bases). The germline V gene has CDR1 MDHEN and CDR2 SYDVKM. V lost 5 bases and J lost 5, with 10 bases in between. The length of the CDR3 is 13 residues.

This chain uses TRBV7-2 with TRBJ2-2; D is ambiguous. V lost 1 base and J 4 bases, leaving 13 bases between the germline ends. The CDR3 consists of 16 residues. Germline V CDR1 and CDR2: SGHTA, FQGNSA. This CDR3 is CASSLVGSRGTGELFF. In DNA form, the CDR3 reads TGTGCCAGCAGCTTAGTCGGTTCGAGAGGCACCGGGGAGCTGTTTTTT.

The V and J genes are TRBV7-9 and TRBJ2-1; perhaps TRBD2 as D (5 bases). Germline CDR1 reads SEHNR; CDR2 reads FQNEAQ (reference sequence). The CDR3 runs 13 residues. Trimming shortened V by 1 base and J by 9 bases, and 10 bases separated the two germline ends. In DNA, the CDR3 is TGTGCCAGCAGCTTAGACGGACGGGGTGAGCAGTTCTTC. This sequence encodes CASSLDGRGEQFF.

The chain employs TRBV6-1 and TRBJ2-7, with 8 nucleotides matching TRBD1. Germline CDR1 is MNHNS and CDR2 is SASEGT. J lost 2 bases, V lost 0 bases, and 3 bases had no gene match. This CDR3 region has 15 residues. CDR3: CASSEAGRGPYEQYF. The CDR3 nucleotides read TGTGCCAGCAGTGAAGCCGGCAGGGGGCCCTACGAGCAGTACTTC.

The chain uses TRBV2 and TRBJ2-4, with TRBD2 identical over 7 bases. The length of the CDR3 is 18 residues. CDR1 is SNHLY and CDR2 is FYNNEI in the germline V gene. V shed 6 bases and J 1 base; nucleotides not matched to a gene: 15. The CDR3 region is CASSFSWARTSAKNIQYF. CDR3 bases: TGTGCCAGCAGCTTTAGTTGGGCCCGGACTAGTGCCAAAAACATTCAGTACTTC.

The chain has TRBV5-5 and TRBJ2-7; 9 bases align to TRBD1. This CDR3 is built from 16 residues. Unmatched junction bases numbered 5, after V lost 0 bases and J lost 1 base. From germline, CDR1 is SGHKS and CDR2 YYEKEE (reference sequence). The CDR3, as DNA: TGTGCCAGCAGCTTGGGTGGGACAGGGTCTTCCTACGAGCAGTACTTC. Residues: CASSLGGTGSSYEQYF.

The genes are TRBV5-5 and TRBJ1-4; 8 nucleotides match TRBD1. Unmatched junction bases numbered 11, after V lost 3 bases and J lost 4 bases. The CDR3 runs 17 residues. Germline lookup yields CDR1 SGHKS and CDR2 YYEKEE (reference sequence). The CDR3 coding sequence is TGTGCCAGCAGCTCGATACGTGGACAGGGCGGTAATGAAAAACTGTTTTTT. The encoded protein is CASSSIRGQGGNEKLFF.

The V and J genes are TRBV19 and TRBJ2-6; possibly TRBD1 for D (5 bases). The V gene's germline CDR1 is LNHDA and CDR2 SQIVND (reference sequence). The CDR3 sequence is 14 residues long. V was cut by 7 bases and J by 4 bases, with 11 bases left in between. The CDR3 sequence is CASNRLTGANVLTF. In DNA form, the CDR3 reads TGTGCCAGTAACAGGCTGACAGGGGCCAACGTCCTGACTTTC.

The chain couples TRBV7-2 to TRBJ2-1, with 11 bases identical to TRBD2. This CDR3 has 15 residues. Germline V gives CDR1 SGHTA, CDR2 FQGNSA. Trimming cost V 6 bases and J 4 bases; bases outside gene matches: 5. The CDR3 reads CASRYTSGGYNEQFF. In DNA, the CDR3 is TGTGCCAGCAGGTACACTAGCGGGGGATACAATGAGCAGTTCTTC.

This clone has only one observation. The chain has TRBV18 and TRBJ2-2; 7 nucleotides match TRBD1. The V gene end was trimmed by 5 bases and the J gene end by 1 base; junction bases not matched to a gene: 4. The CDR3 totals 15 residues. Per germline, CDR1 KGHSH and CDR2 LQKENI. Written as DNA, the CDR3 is TGTGCCAGCTCATCGGACAGGAGGAACACCGGGGAGCTGTTTTTT. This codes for CASSSDRRNTGELFF.

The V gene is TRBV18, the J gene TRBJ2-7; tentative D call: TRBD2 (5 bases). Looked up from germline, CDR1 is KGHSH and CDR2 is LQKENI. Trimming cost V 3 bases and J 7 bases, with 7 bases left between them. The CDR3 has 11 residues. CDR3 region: CASSPGGEQYF. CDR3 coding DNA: TGTGCCAGCTCACCCGGCGGGGAGCAGTACTTC.

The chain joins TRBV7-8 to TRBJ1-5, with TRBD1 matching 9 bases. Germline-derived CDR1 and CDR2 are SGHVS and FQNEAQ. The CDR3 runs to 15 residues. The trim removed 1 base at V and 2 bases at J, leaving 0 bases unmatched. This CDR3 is CASSLGTGGNQPQHF. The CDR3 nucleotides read TGTGCCAGCAGCTTAGGGACAGGGGGCAATCAGCCCCAGCATTTT.

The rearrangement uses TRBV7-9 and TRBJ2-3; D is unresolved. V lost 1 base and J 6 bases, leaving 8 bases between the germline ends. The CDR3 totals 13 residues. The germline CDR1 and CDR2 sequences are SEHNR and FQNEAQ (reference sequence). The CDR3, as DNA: TGTGCCAGCAGCTTAGGCATCGGGGATACGCAGTATTTT. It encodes CASSLGIGDTQYF. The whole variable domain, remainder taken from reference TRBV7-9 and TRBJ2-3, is DTGVSQNPRHKITKRGQNVTFRCDPISEHNRLYWYRQTLGQGPEFLTYFQNEAQLEKSRLLSDRFSAERPKGSFSTLEIQRTEQGDSAMYLCASSLGIGDTQYFGPGTRLTVL.

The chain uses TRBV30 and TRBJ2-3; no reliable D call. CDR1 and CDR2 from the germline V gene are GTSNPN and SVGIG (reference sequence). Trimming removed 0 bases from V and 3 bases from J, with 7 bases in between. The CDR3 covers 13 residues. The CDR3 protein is CAWSVGRTDTQYF. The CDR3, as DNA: TGTGCCTGGAGTGTGGGCCGGACAGATACGCAGTATTTT. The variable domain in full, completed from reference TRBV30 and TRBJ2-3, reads SQTIHQWPATLVQPVGSPLSLECTVEGTSNPNLYWYRQAAGRGLQLLFYSVGIGQISSEVPQNLSASRPQDRQFILSSKKLLLSDSGFYLCAWSVGRTDTQYFGPGTRLTVL.

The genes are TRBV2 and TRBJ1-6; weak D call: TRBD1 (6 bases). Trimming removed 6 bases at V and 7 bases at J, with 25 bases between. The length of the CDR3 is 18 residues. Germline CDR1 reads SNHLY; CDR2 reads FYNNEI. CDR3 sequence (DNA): TGTGCCAGCAGCCAACTTGAGGTAGCCTTGAGGGGGAATTCACCCCTCCACTTT. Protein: CASSQLEVALRGNSPLHF.

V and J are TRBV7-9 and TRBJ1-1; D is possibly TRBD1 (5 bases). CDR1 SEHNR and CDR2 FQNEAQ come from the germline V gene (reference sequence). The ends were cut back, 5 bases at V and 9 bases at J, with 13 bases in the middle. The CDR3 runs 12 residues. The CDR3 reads CASSPRGFQAFF. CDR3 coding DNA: TGTGCCAGCAGCCCACGGGGGTTCCAAGCTTTCTTT.

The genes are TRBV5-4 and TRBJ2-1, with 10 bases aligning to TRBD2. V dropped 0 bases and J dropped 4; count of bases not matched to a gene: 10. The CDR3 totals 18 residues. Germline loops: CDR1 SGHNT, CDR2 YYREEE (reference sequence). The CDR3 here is CASSLAGVAGGGYNEQFF. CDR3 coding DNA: TGTGCCAGCAGCTTGGCCGGGGTAGCGGGGGGTGGTTACAATGAGCAGTTCTTC.

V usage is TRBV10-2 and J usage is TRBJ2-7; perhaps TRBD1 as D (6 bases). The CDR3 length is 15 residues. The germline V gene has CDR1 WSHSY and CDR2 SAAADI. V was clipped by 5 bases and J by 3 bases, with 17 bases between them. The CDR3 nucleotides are TGCGCCAGCAGTTTACAGGGAGCCCCCCTCTACGAGCAGTACTTC. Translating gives CASSLQGAPLYEQYF.

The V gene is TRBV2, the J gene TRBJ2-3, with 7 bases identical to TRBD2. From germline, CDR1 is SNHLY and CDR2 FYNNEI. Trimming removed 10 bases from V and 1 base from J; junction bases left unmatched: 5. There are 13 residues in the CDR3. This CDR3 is CATTGGGTDTQYF. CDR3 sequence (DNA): TGTGCCACTACGGGGGGTGGCACAGATACGCAGTATTTT.

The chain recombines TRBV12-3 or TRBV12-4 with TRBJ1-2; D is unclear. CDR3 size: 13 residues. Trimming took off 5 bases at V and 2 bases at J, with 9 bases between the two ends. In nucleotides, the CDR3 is TGTGCCAGCAGTACAACAGTGAACTATGGCTACACCTTC. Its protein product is CASSTTVNYGYTF.

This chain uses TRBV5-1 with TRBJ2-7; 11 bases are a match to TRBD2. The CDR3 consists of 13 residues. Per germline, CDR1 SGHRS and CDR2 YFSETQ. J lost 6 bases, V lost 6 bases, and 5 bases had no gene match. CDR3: CASNLAGGTEQYF. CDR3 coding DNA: TGCGCCAGCAACCTAGCGGGGGGTACCGAGCAGTACTTC.

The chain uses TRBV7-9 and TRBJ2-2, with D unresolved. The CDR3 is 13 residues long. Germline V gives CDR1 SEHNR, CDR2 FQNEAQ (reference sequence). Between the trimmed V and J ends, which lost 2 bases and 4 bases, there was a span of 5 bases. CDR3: CASSLHSTGELFF. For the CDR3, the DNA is TGTGCCAGCAGCTTACATTCCACCGGGGAGCTGTTTTTT.